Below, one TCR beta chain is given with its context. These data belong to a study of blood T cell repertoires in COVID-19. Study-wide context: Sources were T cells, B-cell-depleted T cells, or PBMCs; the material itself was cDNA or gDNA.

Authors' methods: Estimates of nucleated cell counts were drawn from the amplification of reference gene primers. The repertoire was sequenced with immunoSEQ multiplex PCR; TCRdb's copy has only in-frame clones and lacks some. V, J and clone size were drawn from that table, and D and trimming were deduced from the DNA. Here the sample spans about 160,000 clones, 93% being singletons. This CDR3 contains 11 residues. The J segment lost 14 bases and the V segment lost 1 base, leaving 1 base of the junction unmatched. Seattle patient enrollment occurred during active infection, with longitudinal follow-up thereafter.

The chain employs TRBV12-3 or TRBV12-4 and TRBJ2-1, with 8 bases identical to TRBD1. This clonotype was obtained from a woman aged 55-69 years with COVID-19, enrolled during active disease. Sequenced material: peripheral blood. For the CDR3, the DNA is TGTGCCAGCAGTTTAGGACAGGGGAAGTTCTTC. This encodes CASSLGQGKFF.